This TCR beta chain is from a study of T cells after yellow fever vaccination. TCRdb ran MiXCR on the 5' RACE reads and lists one entry per CDR3 protein. The sample comprises 400,000 or so distinct CDR3 sequences, 11% of which are singletons, and around 20% rests with the top ten. This clonotype occurred once. The V gene end was trimmed by 4 bases and the J gene end by 5 bases; junction bases not matched to a gene: 7. The CDR3 is made up of 14 amino acids. Germline loops: CDR1 SGHNT, CDR2 YYREEE (reference sequence). The receptor comes from a man aged 18 to 29 who received the YFV17D yellow fever vaccine. Sequenced material: PBMCs, taken on the day of the first yellow fever vaccination. The chain is built from TRBV5-4 and TRBJ2-3; 7 nucleotides line up with TRBD1. In DNA, the CDR3 is TGTGCCAGCAGCCCCGAGGGGGCTGAAGATACGCAGTATTTT. It encodes CASSPEGAEDTQYF.